This TCR beta chain was profiled in a study of beta chain features in type 1 diabetes. About the study: Patient and healthy donor groups were alike in age, gender and cell yields. General study results and limits: Among patients with Type 1 diabetes, TCRB CDR3s were moderately but significantly shorter in every one of the four CD4+ subsets. The naive, central memory and Treg TCRB repertoires showed an apparent similarity that was greater among patients than among healthy donors.

Trimming left V 5 bases short and J 2 bases short, with 7 bases between. CDR1 and CDR2 from the germline V gene are MNHNY and SVGAGI (reference sequence). CDR3 length: 13 amino acids. This clone was observed a handful of times. As yet, its antigen is unknown. As every portion of the isolated RNA was reverse transcribed, the sequencing read expressed TCRB transcripts. There were 3 million to 4 million reads on average in the naive, central memory and regulatory T cell samples. Generated by immunoSEQ multiplex PCR, the TCRdb table keeps only in-frame clones and is missing some. The profile shows more than 150,000 clones, around 10% of them singletons.

The V call is TRBV6-6, the J call TRBJ2-1, with D unclear. The source material was central memory CD4+ T cells from blood. The TCR originated in a man aged 18 to 29 in good health. For the CDR3, the DNA is TGTGCCAGCAGTCCGGGCGCCTACAATGAGCAGTTCTTC. It translates to CASSPGAYNEQFF.